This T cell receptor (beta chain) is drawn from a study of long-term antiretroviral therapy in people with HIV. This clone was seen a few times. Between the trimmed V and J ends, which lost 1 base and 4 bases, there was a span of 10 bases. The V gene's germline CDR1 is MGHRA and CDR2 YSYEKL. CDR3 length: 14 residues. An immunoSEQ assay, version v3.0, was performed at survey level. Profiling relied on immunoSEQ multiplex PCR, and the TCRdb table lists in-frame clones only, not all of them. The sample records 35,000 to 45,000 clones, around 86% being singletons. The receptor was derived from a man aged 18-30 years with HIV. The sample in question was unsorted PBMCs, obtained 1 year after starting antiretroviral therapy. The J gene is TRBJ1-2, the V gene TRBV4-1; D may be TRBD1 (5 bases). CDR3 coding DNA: TGCGCCAGCAGCCAAGGCAGGGAGAGCTATGGCTACACCTTC. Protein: CASSQGRESYGYTF.